The 10 T cell receptor beta chains below were found in one sample sequenced in a study of cytotoxic CD8 clonotypes in ibrutinib-treated CLL. Measured with immunoSEQ multiplex PCR; TCRdb has only the in-frame clones, and not every one. Altogether approximately 330,000 clones are present, approximately 80% being singletons, with the ten largest covering roughly 6.3%. The sequences come from PBMCs, collected before ibrutinib treatment. The receptor set was obtained from a human donor with chronic lymphocytic leukemia.

The J gene is TRBJ2-5, the V gene TRBV9; TRBD2 agrees at 7 bases. This CDR3 has 15 residues. Germline values: CDR1 SGDLS, CDR2 YYNGEE. V was pared by 0 bases and J by 2 bases, with 4 bases of the junction left unmatched. In DNA form, the CDR3 reads TGTGCCAGCAGCGTAGGGCGGGAGAGACAAGAGACCCAGTACTTC. Its protein product is CASSVGRERQETQYF.

This chain uses TRBV7-2 with TRBJ1-3; D is possibly TRBD1 (5 bases). From germline, CDR1 is SGHTA and CDR2 FQGNSA. The CDR3 runs 15 residues. Trimming stripped 1 base from V and 3 bases from J, with 10 bases between. The CDR3 DNA is TGTGCCAGCAGCTTAGATGCAGGGTTTGGAAACACCATATATTTT. It encodes CASSLDAGFGNTIYF.

The rearrangement links TRBV6-1 to TRBJ2-7; 11 nucleotides align to TRBD2. Trimming took 3 bases from V and 4 from J; bases not matched to a gene: 11. Looked up from germline, CDR1 is MNHNS and CDR2 is SASEGT. This CDR3 has 17 residues. The DNA of the CDR3 is TGTGCCAGCAGTGATCCTCGGGCTAGCGGGAGGACTTACGAGCAGTACTTC. Amino acids: CASSDPRASGRTYEQYF.

The DNA of the CDR3 is TGTGCCAGCAGCAACCGGGACCACCGAACCTACGAGCAGTACTTC. Amino acids: CASSNRDHRTYEQYF. The chain combines TRBV21-1 with TRBJ2-7. TRBV21-1 is marked as a pseudogene. CDR3 length: 15 amino acids.

The chain has TRBV5-1 and TRBJ2-5; 8 bases align to TRBD1. This CDR3 contains 14 residues. V dropped 0 bases and J dropped 4; count of bases not matched to a gene: 2. Germline-derived CDR1 and CDR2 are SGHRS and YFSETQ. The CDR3 DNA reads TGCGCCAGCAGCTTGGCAGGGGGCGCAGAGACCCAGTACTTC. Translation: CASSLAGGAETQYF. Supplemented by reference TRBV5-1 and TRBJ2-5, the full variable domain reads KAGVTQTPRYLIKTRGQQVTLSCSPISGHRSVSWYQQTPGQGLQFLFEYFSETQRNKGNFPGRFSGRQFSNSRSEMNVSTLELGDSALYLCASSLAGGAETQYFGPGTRLLVL.

This chain uses TRBV11-2 with TRBJ1-4, with D uncertain. The CDR3 spans 14 residues. Germline lookup yields CDR1 SGHAT and CDR2 FQNNGV. Trimming cost V 3 bases and J 7 bases, with 12 bases left between them. CDR3 sequence: CASSFGRVGEKLFF. The CDR3 bases are TGTGCCAGCAGCTTCGGGAGAGTGGGTGAAAAACTGTTTTTT.

The J gene is TRBJ2-7, the V gene TRBV4-3; 9 positions match TRBD1. Looked up from germline, CDR1 is LGHNA and CDR2 is YSLEER. J lost 5 bases, V lost 0 bases, and 8 bases had no gene match. The CDR3 length is 16 residues. The CDR3: CASSQDFGQGIHEQYF. The DNA for the CDR3 is TGCGCCAGCAGCCAAGATTTCGGACAGGGGATCCACGAGCAGTACTTC.

There are a few counts of this clone. The CDR3 sequence is CASSQDRMASYGYTF. CDR3 DNA sequence: TGCGCCAGCAGCCAGGACAGGATGGCATCCTATGGCTACACCTTC. The V gene is TRBV5-1, the J gene TRBJ1-2; TRBD1 aligns across 7 bases. J gave up 4 bases and V 4 bases, and 10 bases lay outside the gene matches. Germline lookup yields CDR1 SGHRS and CDR2 YFSETQ. The CDR3 has 15 amino acids.

This chain connects TRBV21-1 to TRBJ1-5; the table gives TRBD1 as D, unverified against the DNA. TRBV21-1 is termed a pseudogene. This CDR3 has 18 residues. This chain's CDR3 is CASRPRDRGPWGNQPQHF. The CDR3 nucleotides are TGTGCCAGCAGACCCCGGGACAGGGGTCCCTGGGGGAATCAGCCCCAGCATTTT.

The chain links TRBV5-1 to TRBJ1-1, with a tentative D call TRBD1 (6 bases). V was trimmed by 5 bases and J by 0 bases, leaving 17 bases between them. This CDR3 has 16 amino acids. The germline gives CDR1 SGHRS, CDR2 YFSETQ. The CDR3 bases are TGCGCCAGCAGTCGTGGACAGCAACTCATGAACACTGAAGCTTTCTTT. Protein product: CASSRGQQLMNTEAFF.